These T cell receptor beta chains were read from a single sample in a study of technical replicates of blood from several donors. Data came from immunoSEQ multiplex PCR; TCRdb stores just in-frame clones and leaves some out. The profile shows 75,000 to 85,000 clones, approximately 94% of them singletons. Sequences were obtained from T cells isolated from PBMCs. The receptors derive from a human donor in good health. CDR3s include the opening cysteine and the closing phenylalanine or tryptophan. A D gene is named only where the DNA matches it firmly.

>15|TRBJ2-1|TRBV19|TRBD2
CASRELAGGNNEQFF
TGTGCCAGTAGGGAACTAGCGGGAGGCAACAATGAGCAGTTCTTC
>15|TRBJ2-1|TRBV6-1|TRBD2
CASSENREVSNEQFF
TGTGCCAGCAGCGAAAATCGGGAGGTTAGTAATGAGCAGTTCTTC
>15|TRBJ2-7|TRBV6-1|TRBD1
CASRPGQGAFGEQYF
TGTGCCAGCCGACCCGGACAGGGGGCGTTCGGGGAGCAGTACTTC
>16|TRBJ2-5|TRBV27|TRBD2
CASSPSGGELQETQYF
TGTGCCAGCAGTCCTTCGGGAGGAGAGCTACAAGAGACCCAGTACTTC
>17|TRBJ2-2|TRBV5-1|-
CASSLDSPPLYGGELFF
TGCGCCAGCAGCTTGGACAGCCCTCCGTTATATGGCGGGGAGCTGTTTTTT
>14|TRBJ1-1|TRBV5-6|-
CASSLRGGRTEAFF
TGTGCCAGCAGCCTAAGGGGGGGGCGCACTGAAGCTTTCTTT
>12|TRBJ2-7|TRBV6-1|-
CASSDSMKEQYF
TGTGCCAGCAGTGATAGTATGAAGGAGCAGTACTTC
>14|TRBJ1-5|TRBV19|-
CASSTAQGNQPQHF
TGTGCCAGTAGTACTGCACAGGGCAATCAGCCCCAGCATTTT
>19|TRBJ2-4|TRBV4-1|TRBD2
CASSQYPNRGGVAKNIQYF
TGCGCCAGCAGCCAATACCCCAATCGGGGAGGGGTAGCCAAAAACATTCAGTACTTC
>13|TRBJ2-7|TRBV10-3|-
CAISFSGAEGQYF
TGTGCCATCAGTTTTTCAGGGGCGGAAGGGCAGTACTTC
>16|TRBJ2-1|TRBV6-1|TRBD1
CASSVGSWTGVPEQFF
TGTGCCAGCAGTGTGGGAAGCTGGACAGGGGTCCCTGAGCAGTTCTTC
>13|TRBJ2-1|TRBV30|-
CAWSASEYNEQFF
TGTGCCTGGAGTGCGAGCGAATACAATGAGCAGTTCTTC
>13|TRBJ1-4|TRBV30|-
CAWSVAGNEKLFF
TGTGCCTGGAGTGTAGCGGGTAATGAAAAACTGTTTTTT
>12|TRBJ2-1|TRBV28|-
CASRDIYNEQFF
TGTGCCAGCAGGGACATTTACAATGAGCAGTTCTTC
>14|TRBJ1-4|TRBV18|-
CASSPRPSNEKLFF
TGTGCCAGCTCACCGCGTCCGTCTAATGAAAAACTGTTTTTT
>14|TRBJ1-3|TRBV9|-
CASSVEAGWDTIYF
TGTGCCAGCAGCGTAGAAGCAGGGTGGGACACCATATATTTT